Below, one T cell receptor (beta chain) is given with its context. The data were obtained in a study of blood T cell repertoires in COVID-19. The CDR3 sequence is 14 residues long. In germline, CDR1 is SGHTA, CDR2 FQGNSA. The V and J ends lost 4 bases and 3 bases, in that order; junction bases with no gene match: 4. The protocol was immunoSEQ multiplex PCR, while the TCRdb copy is restricted to in-frame clones and leaves out a portion. The sample has about 200,000 clones; roughly 84% are singletons. The receptor's source is a man aged 40-50 years who had recovered from COVID-19. The sample comprised PBMCs or T cells enriched from blood (not recorded which). The rearrangement joins TRBV7-2 to TRBJ2-7, with 9 bases matching TRBD1. The CDR3 coding sequence is TGTGCCAGCAGCTGGGGACAGGGTTTCTACGAGCAGTACTTC. Amino acid sequence: CASSWGQGFYEQYF.